This TCR beta chain was sequenced for a study of cytomegalovirus exposure and HLA in healthy donors. Germline V gene data show CDR1 as MNHEY and CDR2 as SMNVEV (reference sequence). Germline trimming cut 8 bases from V and 9 bases from J; bases unmatched to any gene: 6. This CDR3 has 12 amino acids. PCR involved 60 Vbeta and 13 Jbeta primers. Sequenced by immunoSEQ multiplex PCR; TCRdb stores in-frame clones only, minus some. There are about 160,000 clones in the sample; 80% to 85% occur only once, and over 4% lies in the top ten. The chain recombines TRBV27 with TRBJ2-2; 7 nucleotides align to TRBD1. What was sequenced was PBMCs. The receptor was isolated from a man over 45 in good health and CMV-seropositive. Here the CDR3 reads CASGRQGRELFF. The CDR3 DNA reads TGTGCCAGCGGTCGACAGGGTAGGGAGCTGTTTTTT.